The T cell receptor beta chain described here comes from a study of T cell responses to AZD1222 COVID-19 vaccine. TCRdb's table, derived via immunoSEQ multiplex PCR, lists solely in-frame clones and lacks some. The sample includes about 140,000 clones, just over 90% of them seen just once. Germline lookup yields CDR1 SGHRS and CDR2 YFSETQ. The CDR3 covers 12 residues. V lost 3 bases to trimming and J lost 3 bases, with 6 bases between them. This sample comprised peripheral blood, obtained 28 days after the second AZD1222 dose. The receptor was isolated from an adult who received the AZD1222 COVID-19 vaccine. This rearrangement joins TRBV5-1 to TRBJ1-1; D not resolved. Here the CDR3 reads CASSSRDTEAFF. In nucleotides, the CDR3 is TGCGCCAGCAGCTCCCGGGACACTGAAGCTTTCTTT.